This TCR beta chain was captured in a study of T-cell reconstitution after alpha-beta-depleted transplantation in children. Germline V lookup: CDR1 DFQATT, CDR2 SNEGSKA (reference sequence). CDR3 size: 13 residues. Trimming took 4 bases from V and 3 from J; bases not matched to a gene: 3. This clonotype was observed at least ten times. Antigen unknown. As it was prepared, the TCRbeta library received unique molecular identifiers. Each CDR3 protein gets one entry after TCRdb re-called the PCR reads with MiXCR. The sample consists of 250,000 to 300,000 distinct CDR3 sequences, over 7% of them appearing once. Study-wide results and limits: At one year after transplant, newly produced T cells mostly accounted for T-cell counts and diversity. Surviving thymic progenitors and recipient T cells were the source of high TCRbeta diversity at day 60 in some patients. The origin of alpha-beta T cells about two months after transplant was reportedly several hundred expanded graft clones.

The input for sequencing was peripheral blood, taken 360 days after TCRalphabeta/CD19-depleted stem cell transplant. The chain combines TRBV20-1 with TRBJ2-1, with 7 bases identical to TRBD2. This receptor was identified in a female patient aged 2-10 years who had a stem cell transplant for Fanconi anemia, so the T cells may come from the graft donor. This chain's CDR3 is CSATGLYYNEQFF. CDR3 coding DNA: TGCAGTGCTACGGGACTATACTACAATGAGCAGTTCTTC.